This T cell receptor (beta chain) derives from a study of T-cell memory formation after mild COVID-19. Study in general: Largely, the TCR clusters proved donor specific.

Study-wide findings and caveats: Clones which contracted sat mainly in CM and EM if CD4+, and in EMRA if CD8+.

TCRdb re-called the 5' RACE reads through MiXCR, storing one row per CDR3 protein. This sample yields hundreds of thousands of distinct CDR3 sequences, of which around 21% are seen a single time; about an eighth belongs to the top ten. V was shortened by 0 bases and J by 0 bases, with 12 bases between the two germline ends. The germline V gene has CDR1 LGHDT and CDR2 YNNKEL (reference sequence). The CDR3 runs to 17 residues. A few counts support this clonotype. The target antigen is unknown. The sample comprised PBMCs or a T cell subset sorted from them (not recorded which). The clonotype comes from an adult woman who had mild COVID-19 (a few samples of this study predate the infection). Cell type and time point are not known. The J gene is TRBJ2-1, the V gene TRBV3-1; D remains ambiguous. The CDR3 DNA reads TGTGCCAGCAGCCAAGATTTCTACCAAATCTCCTACAATGAGCAGTTCTTC. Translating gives CASSQDFYQISYNEQFF.